The 14 T cell receptor beta chains in this list originate from one sample, sequenced in a study of blood T cell repertoires in COVID-19. The assay was immunoSEQ multiplex PCR, and TCRdb's table has in-frame clones only and misses some. Among 150,000 to 200,000 clones listed, 86% were seen once. Sequencing was performed on peripheral blood. The receptors here all came from a man aged 45 to 65 with active or convalescent COVID-19.

The chain has TRBV11-3 and TRBJ2-5, with TRBD2 matching 7 bases. The length of the CDR3 is 14 residues. Per germline, CDR1 SGHNT and CDR2 YENEEA. V gave up 1 base and J gave up 3 bases; unmatched junction bases: 2. The CDR3 loop reads CASSLGGREETQYF. CDR3 nucleotides: TGTGCCAGCAGCTTAGGGGGGAGGGAAGAGACCCAGTACTTC.

This clone has a single count. The chain combines TRBV5-1 with TRBJ1-4, with D possibly TRBD1 on 5 matching bases. Germline V CDR1 and CDR2: SGHRS, YFSETQ. This CDR3 is built from 15 residues. The V end lost 0 bases, the J end lost 10 bases, and 16 bases lay between the germline ends. The CDR3 protein is CASSLASGIVGKLFF. In nucleotides, the CDR3 is TGCGCCAGCAGCTTGGCCTCAGGGATCGTTGGAAAACTGTTTTTT.

The chain has TRBV6-5 and TRBJ1-2; TRBD1 agrees at 8 bases. Germline V gene data show CDR1 as MNHEY and CDR2 as SVGAGI. The CDR3 runs to 13 residues. V gave up 6 bases and J gave up 4 bases; unmatched junction bases: 4. CDR3 coding DNA: TGTGCCAGCAGCCGGGACAGGAGCTATGGCTACACCTTC. Its protein is CASSRDRSYGYTF.

The J gene is TRBJ1-2, the V gene TRBV4-1; 10 nucleotides line up with TRBD1. V was clipped by 2 bases and J by 7 bases; unmatched bases: 13. The CDR3 is 17 amino acids. Germline V gives CDR1 MGHRA, CDR2 YSYEKL. CDR3 sequence (DNA): TGCGCCAGCAGCCAAAGTGAGGGGACAGGGGTTGCTGCTGGCTACACCTTC. It encodes CASSQSEGTGVAAGYTF.

V and J are TRBV9 and TRBJ2-5; D possibly corresponds to TRBD1 (5 bases). CDR1 and CDR2 from the germline V gene are SGDLS and YYNGEE. CDR3 length: 14 amino acids. The germline V and J ends were trimmed by 1 base and 4 bases, with 11 bases remaining between them. DNA of the CDR3: TGTGCCAGCAGCGTAACAGGTTACGGAGAGACCCAGTACTTC. As protein: CASSVTGYGETQYF. Combining the CDR3 with reference TRBV9 and TRBJ2-5 gives the whole variable domain DSGVTQTPKHLITATGQRVTLRCSPRSGDLSVYWYQQSLDQGLQFLIQYYNGEERAKGNILERFSAQQFPDLHSELNLSSLELGDSALYFCASSVTGYGETQYFGPGTRLLVL.

The chain carries TRBV19 and TRBJ1-5; D may be TRBD1 (5 bases). This CDR3 has 15 amino acids. With 7 bases removed from V and 7 bases from J, the gap between germline ends came to 20 bases. Germline V gene sequence: CDR1 LNHDA, CDR2 SQIVND (reference sequence). The CDR3 region has the DNA TGTGCCAGTATGGGACTTTCAAAAGGGATCCAGCCCCAGCATTTT. Translating it yields CASMGLSKGIQPQHF.

This clone was observed a single time. This chain uses TRBV18 with TRBJ2-7; 10 positions match TRBD1. This CDR3 contains 15 residues. With V trimmed by 2 bases and J by 6 bases, 7 bases remained unmatched. Germline V gives CDR1 KGHSH, CDR2 LQKENI. The CDR3 here is CASSPWETGGVEQYF. The CDR3 nucleotides read TGTGCCAGCTCACCATGGGAGACAGGGGGCGTCGAGCAGTACTTC.

The chain recombines TRBV29-1 with TRBJ2-7; 7 nucleotides line up with TRBD2. CDR3 length equals 12 residues. The V and J ends lost 4 bases and 5 bases, in that order; junction bases with no gene match: 5. The V gene's germline CDR1 is SQVTM and CDR2 ANQGSEA. CDR3 amino acids: CSVGASGNEQYF. The CDR3 DNA follows: TGCAGCGTTGGGGCCAGCGGGAACGAGCAGTACTTC.

This chain connects TRBV15 to TRBJ1-1, with D perhaps TRBD1 (5 bases). The germline CDR1 and CDR2 sequences are LNHNV and YYDKDF (reference sequence). Trimming took 5 bases from V and 3 from J, leaving 16 bases between them. The CDR3 runs 15 residues. For the CDR3, the DNA is TGTGCCACCAGCGGCCCGACAGTCCTCTACACTGAAGCTTTCTTT. Its protein is CATSGPTVLYTEAFF.

The chain is built from TRBV11-2 and TRBJ2-1, with D tentatively TRBD1 (5 bases). With 1 base removed from V and 11 bases from J, the gap between germline ends came to 12 bases. Germline lookup yields CDR1 SGHAT and CDR2 FQNNGV. CDR3 size: 13 residues. Here the CDR3 reads CASSLVSGRQQFF. CDR3 sequence (DNA): TGTGCCAGCAGCTTAGTGTCAGGGCGCCAGCAGTTCTTC.

The V gene is TRBV7-9, the J gene TRBJ1-4, with TRBD1 matching over 9 bases. V dropped 2 bases and J dropped 7; count of bases not matched to a gene: 8. Germline V gene lookup returns CDR1 SEHNR and CDR2 FQNEAQ (reference sequence). This CDR3 has 16 amino acids. This chain's CDR3 is CASSLFGLGQGEKLFF. In DNA form, the CDR3 reads TGTGCCAGCAGCTTATTCGGTCTGGGACAGGGTGAAAAACTGTTTTTT.

The rearrangement links TRBV5-1 to TRBJ2-1; D is possibly TRBD2 (6 bases). Germline assignment: CDR1 SGHRS and CDR2 YFSETQ. Trimming left V 0 bases short and J 3 bases short, with 10 bases between. The CDR3 is 15 amino acids. This chain's CDR3 is CASSLAGLDYNEQFF. In DNA, the CDR3 is TGCGCCAGCAGCTTGGCGGGACTCGACTACAATGAGCAGTTCTTC.

The V call is TRBV3-1 (or the pseudogene TRBV3-2), the J call TRBJ2-7; maybe TRBD2 (5 bases). The CDR3 runs 15 residues. Trimming left V 2 bases short and J 4 bases short, with 15 bases between. Germline CDR1 and CDR2: LGHDT and YNNKEL (reference sequence). Here the CDR3 DNA reads TGTGCCAGCAGCCAACGGGAAACGGATCCATACGAGCAGTACTTC. Protein sequence: CASSQRETDPYEQYF.

This clone is a singleton in its sample. The gene calls are TRBV18 and TRBJ2-2; TRBD1 agrees at 8 bases. With 0 bases clipped from V and 3 bases from J, the junction kept 3 bases outside the gene matches. The germline V gene encodes CDR1 KGHSH and CDR2 LQKENI. The CDR3 contains 16 residues. CDR3 bases: TGTGCCAGCTCACCACCGGCAGGGGGCGACACCGGGGAGCTGTTTTTT. This codes for CASSPPAGGDTGELFF.